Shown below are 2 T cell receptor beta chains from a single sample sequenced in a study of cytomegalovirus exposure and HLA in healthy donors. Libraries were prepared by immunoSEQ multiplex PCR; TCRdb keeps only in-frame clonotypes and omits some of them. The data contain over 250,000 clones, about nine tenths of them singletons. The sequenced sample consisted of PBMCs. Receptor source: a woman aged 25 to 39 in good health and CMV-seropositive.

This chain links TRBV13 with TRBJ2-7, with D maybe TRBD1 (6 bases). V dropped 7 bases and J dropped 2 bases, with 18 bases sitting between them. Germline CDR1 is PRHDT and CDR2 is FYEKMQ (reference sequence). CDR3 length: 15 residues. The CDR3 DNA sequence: TGTGCCAGCACCCCCCCCGGTACAGGGACCTACGAGCAGTACTTC. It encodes CASTPPGTGTYEQYF. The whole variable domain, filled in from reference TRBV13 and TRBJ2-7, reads AAGVIQSPRHLIKEKRETATLKCYPIPRHDTVYWYQQGPGQDPQFLISFYEKMQSDKGSIPDRFSAQQFSDYHSELNMSSLELGDSALYFCASTPPGTGTYEQYFGPGTRLTVT.

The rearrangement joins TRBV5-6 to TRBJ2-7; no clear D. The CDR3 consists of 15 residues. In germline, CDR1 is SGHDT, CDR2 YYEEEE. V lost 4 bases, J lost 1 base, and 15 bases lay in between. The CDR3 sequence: CASSPGAAHSYEQYF. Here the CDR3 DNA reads TGTGCCAGCAGCCCCGGAGCAGCCCATTCCTACGAGCAGTACTTC.